The 15 T cell receptor beta chains below come from one sample, sequenced in a study of early stage breast cancer tumors. Here immunoSEQ multiplex PCR was the method, and the copy in TCRdb shows in-frame clones only, minus some. The sample records 60,000 to 80,000 clones, approximately 79% being singletons. The specimen was blood. These receptors all come from a person between 55 and 69 years old with breast cancer.

The chain is built from TRBV18 and TRBJ2-3; possibly TRBD1 for D (7 bases). The germline gives CDR1 KGHSH, CDR2 LQKENI. The CDR3 is 15 amino acids. V lost 6 bases and J lost 3, with 16 bases in between. The CDR3 DNA follows: TGTGCCAGCTCTACGGGCCAGGGGGGAACAGATACGCAGTATTTT. Translating it yields CASSTGQGGTDTQYF.

This chain connects TRBV11-2 to TRBJ2-1; 7 bases are a match to TRBD1. This CDR3 has 16 residues. The germline gives CDR1 SGHAT, CDR2 FQNNGV. V lost 1 base, J lost 3 bases, and 6 bases stayed unmatched. In nucleotides, the CDR3 is TGTGCCAGCAGCTTAGCCCCGGCAGGGGGCTACAATGAGCAGTTCTTC. Translating it yields CASSLAPAGGYNEQFF.

The chain couples TRBV10-3 to TRBJ2-3; 9 bases agree with TRBD2. V lost 0 bases and J lost 4; bases outside the gene matches: 8. The CDR3 sequence is 17 residues long. Germline V gives CDR1 ENHRY, CDR2 SYGVKD. The CDR3 is CAISESASGIVADTQYF. The CDR3 DNA reads TGTGCCATCAGTGAGTCGGCTAGCGGGATAGTTGCAGATACGCAGTATTTT.

V gene TRBV2 combines with J gene TRBJ2-7; the D gene is possibly TRBD2 (7 bases). Trimming took 2 bases from V and 5 from J, leaving 16 bases between them. CDR3 length equals 15 residues. CDR1 is SNHLY and CDR2 is FYNNEI in the germline V gene. In DNA form, the CDR3 reads TGTGCCAGCAGTGAATTGGCGGGGGCCCTCCACGAGCAGTACTTC. Its protein product is CASSELAGALHEQYF. Variable domain in full (rest from reference TRBV2 and TRBJ2-7): EPEVTQTPSHQVTQMGQEVILRCVPISNHLYFYWYRQILGQKVEFLVSFYNNEISEKSEIFDDQFSVERPDGSNFTLKIRSTKLEDSAMYFCASSELAGALHEQYFGPGTRLTVT.

The rearrangement joins TRBV15 to TRBJ2-1; either TRBD1 or TRBD2 may supply D (5 bases each). V was clipped by 5 bases and J by 8 bases, with 25 bases between them. The CDR3 runs to 17 residues. The germline gives CDR1 LNHNV, CDR2 YYDKDF (reference sequence). The DNA of the CDR3 is TGTGCCACCAGCCGCCCGACATCAGGGACCGACGGGTATGAGCAGTTCTTC. It translates to CATSRPTSGTDGYEQFF.

The chain uses TRBV6-1 and TRBJ1-5; D is undetermined. CDR1 is MNHNS and CDR2 is SASEGT in the germline V gene. Trimming cost V 0 bases and J 3 bases, with 9 bases left between them. CDR3 size: 15 residues. The CDR3 nucleotides read TGTGCCAGCAGTGAAGCACTCCGGACCAATCAGCCCCAGCATTTT. Translated, it gives CASSEALRTNQPQHF.

V and J are TRBV28 and TRBJ1-2; D gene unclear. This CDR3 region has 14 residues. The germline gives CDR1 MDHEN, CDR2 SYDVKM. The V gene lost 6 bases and the J gene lost 8 bases, with 19 bases spanning the gap. CDR3 DNA: TGTGCCAGCAGCCTTGTAGGAGGCAAATTAGGCTACACCTTC. This sequence encodes CASSLVGGKLGYTF.

The chain recombines TRBV19 with TRBJ1-5; the match to TRBD1 covers 8 bases. The germline V gene has CDR1 LNHDA and CDR2 SQIVND (reference sequence). The CDR3 has 15 amino acids. The V segment lost 7 bases and the J segment 4 bases; nucleotides outside the gene matches: 9. The CDR3 coding sequence is TGTGCCAGTAACCGTCAGGGGGCGGAAAATCAGCCCCAGCATTTT. It is translated as CASNRQGAENQPQHF.

The gene calls are TRBV6-6 and TRBJ2-7; 9 bases align to TRBD1. CDR3 length: 15 amino acids. The V gene end was trimmed by 6 bases and the J gene end by 0 bases; junction bases not matched to a gene: 6. Germline loops: CDR1 MNHNY, CDR2 SVGAGI (reference sequence). The CDR3 here is CASRPGTGTSYEQYF. For the CDR3, the DNA is TGTGCCAGCAGACCCGGGACAGGGACCTCCTACGAGCAGTACTTC.

This chain connects TRBV4-2 to TRBJ2-2; D is perhaps TRBD1 (5 bases). V was clipped by 0 bases and J by 6 bases, with 8 bases between them. The CDR3 length is 14 residues. Germline V gene sequence: CDR1 LGHNA, CDR2 YNFKEQ. The CDR3 is CASSQDWGAGELFF. CDR3 sequence (DNA): TGTGCCAGCAGCCAAGATTGGGGCGCCGGGGAGCTGTTTTTT.

The chain couples TRBV15 to TRBJ1-1, with a possible D match to TRBD1 (6 bases). From germline, CDR1 is LNHNV and CDR2 YYDKDF (reference sequence). V lost 3 bases, J lost 2 bases, and 19 bases lay in between. This CDR3 comprises 17 residues. DNA for the CDR3: TGTGCCACCAGCAGGGGGAGAGGGGCAGGGGCTAACACTGAAGCTTTCTTT. Its protein is CATSRGRGAGANTEAFF. Using reference TRBV15 and TRBJ1-1 for the parts outside the CDR3, the full variable domain is DAMVIQNPRYQVTQFGKPVTLSCSQTLNHNVMYWYQQKSSQAPKLLFHYYDKDFNNEADTPDNFQSRRPNTSFCFLDIRSPGLGDTAMYLCATSRGRGAGANTEAFFGQGTRLTVV.

The rearrangement uses TRBV7-9 and TRBJ2-5; D remains unclear. Between the trimmed V and J ends, which lost 4 bases and 9 bases, there was a span of 15 bases. This CDR3 contains 13 residues. The germline CDR1 and CDR2 sequences are SEHNR and FQNEAQ (reference sequence). In DNA form, the CDR3 reads TGTGCCAGCAGCTCCAGCTACATGCCGTCCCAGTACTTC. Protein sequence: CASSSSYMPSQYF.

The V gene is TRBV18, the J gene TRBJ2-7, with TRBD2 matching over 11 bases. Germline V gene data show CDR1 as KGHSH and CDR2 as LQKENI. J gave up 6 bases and V 0 bases, and 4 bases lay outside the gene matches. The CDR3 totals 15 residues. The CDR3 DNA sequence: TGTGCCAGCTCACCACCAGTAGCGGGGGGGCCCGAGCAGTACTTC. Protein product: CASSPPVAGGPEQYF. Complete variable domain (other parts from reference TRBV18 and TRBJ2-7): NAGVMQNPRHLVRRRGQEARLRCSPMKGHSHVYWYRQLPEEGLKFMVYLQKENIIDESGMPKERFSAEFPKEGPSILRIQQVVRGDSAAYFCASSPPVAGGPEQYFGPGTRLTVT.

The gene calls are TRBV28 and TRBJ2-2, with D unclear. V was trimmed by 6 bases and J by 7 bases, leaving 15 bases between them. Germline V lookup: CDR1 MDHEN, CDR2 SYDVKM. This CDR3 is 14 amino acids long. CDR3 amino acids: CASSPPGKIGELFF. DNA of the CDR3: TGTGCCAGCAGCCCCCCCGGCAAGATCGGGGAGCTGTTTTTT.

The chain is built from TRBV19 and TRBJ2-5; perhaps TRBD2 as D (6 bases). Trimming took 6 bases from V and 5 from J, leaving 19 bases between them. This CDR3 comprises 15 residues. Germline loops: CDR1 LNHDA, CDR2 SQIVND (reference sequence). This CDR3 is CASRTTWGGGETQYF. For the CDR3, the DNA is TGTGCCAGTAGGACAACTTGGGGAGGAGGGGAGACCCAGTACTTC.